This TCR beta chain was identified during a study of shared clonotypes between healthy human individuals. Whole-study results and caveats: It was only blood that was sampled, and tissue repertoires likely differ.

Method: immunoSEQ multiplex PCR; TCRdb's copy keeps in-frame clones and lacks some. The sample consists of about 450,000 clones, around 79% of them appearing once. With 7 bases clipped from V and 8 bases from J, the junction kept 5 bases outside the gene matches. The CDR3 length is 12 residues. From germline, CDR1 is MDHEN and CDR2 SYDVKM. In the case of this clone: Its antigen remains unknown.

This clonotype was sampled from a woman aged 40 to 49 in good health. Some clones in this sample may be carry-over from other donors' samples. Sample: PBMCs. The chain recombines TRBV28 with TRBJ1-2; 9 nucleotides agree with TRBD1. The CDR3 loop is CASTQTGGGYTF. CDR3 DNA sequence: TGTGCCAGCACCCAGACAGGGGGGGGCTACACCTTC.